The 27 T cell receptor beta chains below come from one sample, sequenced in a study of T cell responses to AZD1222 COVID-19 vaccine. Assay used: immunoSEQ multiplex PCR; TCRdb lists only in-frame clones, some missing. Here the sample spans approximately 130,000 clones, approximately 93% being singletons. The material sequenced was peripheral blood, taken on day 0 of AZD1222 vaccination. Receptors were obtained from an adult in good health.

The chain is built from TRBV19 and TRBJ2-2; 7 positions match TRBD1. This CDR3 is 16 amino acids long. CDR1 is LNHDA, CDR2 SQIVND, per germline (reference sequence). Germline trimming cut 5 bases from V and 2 bases from J; bases unmatched to any gene: 8. CDR3: CASSYLGQLNTGELFF. In DNA, the CDR3 is TGTGCCAGTAGTTACTTGGGACAGCTAAACACCGGGGAGCTGTTTTTT.

The CDR3 reads CASSLIAGGVDEQFF. The CDR3 DNA is TGCGCCAGCAGCTTAATAGCGGGTGGAGTCGATGAGCAGTTCTTC. The chain links TRBV5-1 to TRBJ2-1, with TRBD2 matching over 7 bases. J gave up 8 bases and V 2 bases, and 10 bases lay outside the gene matches. The CDR3 sequence is 15 residues long. From germline, CDR1 is SGHRS and CDR2 YFSETQ. Using reference TRBV5-1 and TRBJ2-1 for the parts outside the CDR3, the full variable domain is KAGVTQTPRYLIKTRGQQVTLSCSPISGHRSVSWYQQTPGQGLQFLFEYFSETQRNKGNFPGRFSGRQFSNSRSEMNVSTLELGDSALYLCASSLIAGGVDEQFFGPGTRLTVL.

The chain couples TRBV6-5 to TRBJ1-4, with TRBD1 matching over 9 bases. The CDR3 extends over 15 amino acids. V shed 5 bases and J 5 bases; nucleotides not matched to a gene: 6. In germline, CDR1 is MNHEY, CDR2 SVGAGI. CDR3 in DNA: TGTGCCAGCAGTCCCCACAGGGGGCTGAATGAAAAACTGTTTTTT. Encoded protein: CASSPHRGLNEKLFF.

In nucleotides, the CDR3 is TGTGCCAGCAGCTTACGACCCGCTGGCTACACCTTC. Amino acids: CASSLRPAGYTF. The V call is TRBV11-1, the J call TRBJ1-2; D gene unclear. The V end lost 2 bases, the J end lost 7 bases, and 8 bases lay between the germline ends. The V gene's germline CDR1 is SGHAT and CDR2 FQDESV (reference sequence). CDR3 size: 12 residues.

The chain combines TRBV23-1 with TRBJ1-2; D possibly corresponds to TRBD1 (6 bases). TRBV23-1 counts as an open reading frame of uncertain function. The CDR3 contains 16 residues. Trimming shortened V by 3 bases and J by 2 bases, and 16 bases separated the two germline ends. This chain's CDR3 is CASSQAGTPQNYGYTF. CDR3 DNA sequence: TGCGCCAGCAGTCAGGCCGGGACACCTCAAAACTATGGCTACACCTTC.

The CDR3 loop reads CASSLSAALITEAFF. Written as DNA, the CDR3 is TGTGCCAGCAGTTTATCGGCAGCCCTGATCACTGAAGCTTTCTTT. This chain joins TRBV27 and TRBJ1-1; D ambiguous. The V end was cut by 0 bases, the J end by 4 bases, with 12 bases between. The germline CDR1 and CDR2 sequences are MNHEY and SMNVEV (reference sequence). This CDR3 contains 15 residues.

The genes are TRBV7-2 and TRBJ1-4; D gene ambiguous. The CDR3 covers 14 residues. Germline V gene sequence: CDR1 SGHTA, CDR2 FQGNSA. Between the trimmed V and J ends, which lost 1 base and 6 bases, there was a span of 9 bases. The CDR3 is CASSLGSGYEKLFF. The DNA of the CDR3 is TGTGCCAGCAGCTTAGGTTCAGGTTATGAAAAACTGTTTTTT.

This sequence joins TRBV5-1 and TRBJ1-1; D is possibly TRBD1 (6 bases). CDR3 length equals 16 residues. Germline V lookup: CDR1 SGHRS, CDR2 YFSETQ. V was pared by 2 bases and J by 1 base, with 15 bases between. The CDR3 spells CASSFPGHRGNTEAFF. CDR3 nucleotide sequence: TGCGCCAGCAGCTTCCCGGGACACCGGGGGAACACTGAAGCTTTCTTT.

There are a few counts of this clone. This chain uses TRBV7-8 with TRBJ1-2; no clear D. V lost 1 base to trimming and J lost 3 bases, with 12 bases between them. This CDR3 contains 15 residues. From germline, CDR1 is SGHVS and CDR2 FQNEAQ. The CDR3: CASSLGSARHYGYTF. CDR3 DNA sequence: TGTGCCAGCAGCTTAGGATCGGCCAGGCACTATGGCTACACCTTC.

The CDR3: CASSCQDRGNQPQHF. CDR3 sequence (DNA): TGCGCCAGCAGCTGCCAGGACAGGGGCAATCAGCCCCAGCATTTT. The chain carries TRBV5-1 and TRBJ1-5, with 8 bases matching TRBD1. The CDR3 is 15 residues long. Per germline, CDR1 SGHRS and CDR2 YFSETQ. Unmatched junction bases numbered 4, after V lost 3 bases and J lost 2 bases.

The chain links TRBV3-1 (or the pseudogene TRBV3-2) to TRBJ2-5; tentative D call: TRBD2 (6 bases). V was shortened by 0 bases and J by 5 bases, with 10 bases between the two germline ends. CDR3 size: 14 residues. Germline V CDR1 and CDR2: LGHDT, YNNKEL (reference sequence). The CDR3 region is CASSQEAGWETQYF. DNA for the CDR3: TGTGCCAGCAGCCAAGAGGCGGGGTGGGAGACCCAGTACTTC.

CDR3 DNA: TGTGCCAGCAGCCAGGGGACAGGGCGAAATCAGCCCCAGCATTTT. Amino acid sequence: CASSQGTGRNQPQHF. J is TRBJ1-5 and V is TRBV7-2; 9 bases align to TRBD1. The CDR3 totals 15 residues. From germline, CDR1 is SGHTA and CDR2 FQGNSA. V lost 5 bases and J lost 4; bases outside the gene matches: 6.

This clone was seen once. This chain links TRBV18 with TRBJ2-6, with 11 bases that match TRBD1. The J segment lost 0 bases and the V segment lost 6 bases, leaving 13 bases of the junction unmatched. There are 20 residues in the CDR3. CDR1 is KGHSH and CDR2 is LQKENI in the germline V gene. The CDR3, as DNA: TGTGCCAGCTCGCCCACCAGGACAGGGGGCTTCGGCTCTGGGGCCAACGTCCTGACTTTC. Translated, it gives CASSPTRTGGFGSGANVLTF.

The J gene is TRBJ1-1, the V gene TRBV6-5; D might be TRBD1 (6 bases). The CDR3 sequence is 12 residues long. Trimming took 6 bases from V and 8 from J, leaving 13 bases between them. Germline V gene data show CDR1 as MNHEY and CDR2 as SVGAGI. CDR3 coding DNA: TGTGCCAGCAGAAGGACAGAACACGAAGCTTTCTTT. This encodes CASRRTEHEAFF.

This chain joins TRBV9 and TRBJ2-3, with D maybe TRBD2 (5 bases). V was clipped by 5 bases and J by 4 bases, with 8 bases between them. The germline gives CDR1 SGDLS, CDR2 YYNGEE. The CDR3 runs to 12 residues. Here the CDR3 reads CASSLGADTQYF. For the CDR3, the DNA is TGTGCCAGCAGTCTCGGGGCAGATACGCAGTATTTT.

V is TRBV12-3 or TRBV12-4 and J is TRBJ2-2; no firm D call. Trimming shortened V by 8 bases and J by 5 bases, and 9 bases separated the two germline ends. The CDR3 totals 12 residues. CDR3 in amino acids: CASGYGTGELFF. CDR3 nucleotides: TGTGCCAGCGGGTACGGAACCGGGGAGCTGTTTTTT.

The gene calls are TRBV6-1 and TRBJ2-7, with 10 positions matching TRBD1. The CDR3 consists of 16 residues. Trimming removed 4 bases from V and 3 bases from J; junction bases left unmatched: 9. The germline V gene encodes CDR1 MNHNS and CDR2 SASEGT. CDR3 DNA sequence: TGTGCCAGCAGTGTGAGGGAGGGGACAGGGGTCTACGAGCAGTACTTC. Amino acid sequence: CASSVREGTGVYEQYF.

The chain uses TRBV2 and TRBJ1-1; no definite D call. The CDR3 sequence is 13 residues long. V was pared by 3 bases and J by 4 bases, with 9 bases between. From germline, CDR1 is SNHLY and CDR2 FYNNEI. CDR3 in amino acids: CASSEGLGTEAFF. The CDR3, as DNA: TGTGCCAGCAGTGAGGGTTTAGGCACTGAAGCTTTCTTT.

The chain uses TRBV10-3 and TRBJ1-5; 8 nucleotides match TRBD1. V was pared by 2 bases and J by 8 bases, with 2 bases of the junction left unmatched. Germline CDR1 is ENHRY and CDR2 is SYGVKD. The length of the CDR3 is 13 residues. CDR3 coding DNA: TGTGCCATCAGTGAGACGACAGGGGAGCCCCAGCATTTT. This codes for CAISETTGEPQHF.

The CDR3 DNA reads TGCGCCAGCAGTGACTGGACTCAGGGGGAGCAGTACTTC. This gives the protein CASSDWTQGEQYF. The chain employs TRBV10-1 and TRBJ2-7, with D possibly TRBD1 on 6 matching bases. This CDR3 region has 13 residues. V was pared by 3 bases and J by 7 bases, with 13 bases between. Germline-derived CDR1 and CDR2 are WNHNN and SYGVQD (reference sequence).

The chain combines TRBV18 with TRBJ2-6, with D possibly matching TRBD2 (5 bases). CDR1 and CDR2 from the germline V gene are KGHSH and LQKENI. CDR3 length: 18 amino acids. V dropped 1 base and J dropped 0 bases, with 13 bases sitting between them. The chain's CDR3 is CASSPQDYGSSGANVLTF. CDR3 bases: TGTGCCAGCTCACCACAAGACTACGGGTCCTCTGGGGCCAACGTCCTGACTTTC.

The chain joins TRBV30 to TRBJ1-2; a weak D match, TRBD1 (5 bases). Germline loops: CDR1 GTSNPN, CDR2 SVGIG (reference sequence). This CDR3 has 12 amino acids. The germline V and J ends were trimmed by 0 bases and 6 bases, with 8 bases remaining between them. CDR3 in amino acids: CAWSVAGNGYTF. The CDR3 DNA reads TGTGCCTGGAGTGTGGCAGGGAATGGCTACACCTTC. The full variable domain, with the rest looked up from reference TRBV30 and TRBJ1-2, is SQTIHQWPATLVQPVGSPLSLECTVEGTSNPNLYWYRQAAGRGLQLLFYSVGIGQISSEVPQNLSASRPQDRQFILSSKKLLLSDSGFYLCAWSVAGNGYTFGSGTRLTVV.

This chain connects TRBV2 to TRBJ1-4; D gene ambiguous. The CDR3 loop spans 17 amino acids. Germline V CDR1 and CDR2: SNHLY, FYNNEI. The ends were cut back, 6 bases at V and 0 bases at J, with 17 bases in the middle. CDR3 amino acids: CASSAQVIGATNEKLFF. CDR3 nucleotides: TGTGCCAGCAGCGCCCAAGTTATTGGCGCAACTAATGAAAAACTGTTTTTT.

The chain combines TRBV24-1 with TRBJ2-1, with D perhaps matching TRBD1 (6 bases). Trimming shortened V by 10 bases and J by 0 bases, and 9 bases separated the two germline ends. CDR3 length equals 13 residues. Germline V gives CDR1 KGHDR, CDR2 SFDVKD. CDR3 in DNA: TGTGCCACTCAGGGGAGCTCCTACAATGAGCAGTTCTTC. Translation: CATQGSSYNEQFF.

The chain employs TRBV18 and TRBJ1-2, with a tentative D call TRBD1 (5 bases). This CDR3 contains 13 residues. V lost 5 bases, J lost 5 bases, and 12 bases lay in between. Germline V gene lookup returns CDR1 KGHSH and CDR2 LQKENI. The DNA of the CDR3 is TGTGCCAGCTCAAAGGGGAAGTCTTATGGCTACACCTTC. Encoded protein: CASSKGKSYGYTF. The whole variable domain, filled in from reference TRBV18 and TRBJ1-2, reads NAGVMQNPRHLVRRRGQEARLRCSPMKGHSHVYWYRQLPEEGLKFMVYLQKENIIDESGMPKERFSAEFPKEGPSILRIQQVVRGDSAAYFCASSKGKSYGYTFGSGTRLTVV.

The chain uses TRBV9 and TRBJ1-2; no definite D call. This CDR3 has 16 residues. Trimming pared 0 bases from V and 2 bases from J, leaving 14 bases between. Germline lookup yields CDR1 SGDLS and CDR2 YYNGEE. This chain's CDR3 is CASSVEVGLRNYGYTF. DNA for the CDR3: TGTGCCAGCAGCGTAGAGGTGGGTCTCAGGAACTATGGCTACACCTTC.

The V gene is TRBV2, the J gene TRBJ1-5; D is unclear. CDR3 length equals 13 residues. CDR1 is SNHLY and CDR2 is FYNNEI in the germline V gene. Trimming took off 2 bases at V and 4 bases at J, with 6 bases between the two ends. Written as DNA, the CDR3 is TGTGCCAGCAGTGAAACGGGGAATCAGCCCCAGCATTTT. This codes for CASSETGNQPQHF.